The rows below give T cell receptor beta chains drawn from one sample of a study of human T cells and chemical hapten exposure. TCRdb reprocessed the RACE reads with MiXCR, giving one entry per CDR3 protein. The sample consists of tens of thousands of distinct CDR3 sequences, about 12% of them appearing once. The sequencing here drew on whole blood, taken in connection with sensitization to the hapten diphenylcyclopropenone (DPC). These receptors came from a woman between 35 and 50 years old with alopecia areata. Some clones in this sample may be carry-over from other donors' samples. Both conserved end residues are part of each CDR3. A D gene is named only where the DNA matches it firmly. A clone size is listed for some rows: how often the clone was seen (once, few, many), or a class if it is expanded.

V	D	size	J	DNA	CDR3
TRBV4-3	TRBD2	many	TRBJ2-2	TGCGCCAGCAGCCAAGAGGTATCGGCGGGGGTCGGCACCGGGGAGCTGTTTTTT	CASSQEVSAGVGTGELFF
TRBV2	.	few	TRBJ2-4	TGTGCCGGCCAGACGGGACATGAAAACATTCAGTACTTC	CAGQTGHENIQYF
TRBV11-1	.	many	TRBJ2-7	TGTGCCAGCAGCCTACATGGACAGACTAACTACGAGCAGTACTTC	CASSLHGQTNYEQYF
TRBV11-2	.	many	TRBJ1-5	TGTGCCAGCAGCTTAGCAGAGGGGATTCAGCCCCAGCATTTT	CASSLAEGIQPQHF
TRBV9	.	few	TRBJ2-3	TGTGCCAGCAGCGTAGACAGGACGCAGTATTTT	CASSVDRTQYF
TRBV29-1	.	few	TRBJ1-2	TGCAGCGTTTTTGCAGGGAGCTATGGCTACACCTTC	CSVFAGSYGYTF
TRBV29-1	TRBD1	many	TRBJ1-4	TGCAGCGTTGAAAAAAAACAGGGGATTTCGACTAATGAAAAACTGTTTTTT	CSVEKKQGISTNEKLFF
TRBV28	.	.	TRBJ2-3	TGTGCCAGCAGAGGCCCGCAAAACGCCGATACGCAGTATTTT	CASRGPQNADTQYF
TRBV11-2	TRBD1	medium-sized	TRBJ2-7	TGTGCCAGCAGCCGGACAGGTTCCGAGCAGTACTTC	CASSRTGSEQYF
TRBV11-3	.	many	TRBJ2-7	TGTGCCAGCAGCCACCTGGACCCTGATGACTACGAGCAGTACTTC	CASSHLDPDDYEQYF
TRBV15	.	.	TRBJ2-1	TGTGCCACCAGCCCCGGACAGAACAACAATGAGCAGTTCTTC	CATSPGQNNNEQFF
TRBV10-3	.	many	TRBJ1-3	TGTGCCATCAGTGATGGTGGAAACTCTGGAAACACCATATATTTT	CAISDGGNSGNTIYF
TRBV28	.	.	TRBJ2-2	TGTGCCAGCAGTCCTTATGCAACCGGGGAGCTGTTTTTT	CASSPYATGELFF
TRBV10-1	.	.	TRBJ2-2	TGCGCCAGCAGTAGAATGGAGACCGGGGAGCTGTTTTTT	CASSRMETGELFF
TRBV6-5	TRBD1	few	TRBJ1-5	TGTGCCAGCAGTCCCCCGGGACAGCCCGATCAGCCCCAGCATTTT	CASSPPGQPDQPQHF
TRBV24-1	.	many	TRBJ2-1	TGTGCCACCAGTGATTTGGAACGGGGGGCGGATGAGCAGTTCTTC	CATSDLERGADEQFF
TRBV19	.	many	TRBJ1-4	TGTGCCAGTAGTTCCGCGGGACGCAGCAATGAAAAACTGTTTTTT	CASSSAGRSNEKLFF
TRBV4-2	TRBD2	many	TRBJ2-5	TGTGCCAGCAGCCCGTCCACTAGCGGGAGACAAGAGACCCAGTACTTC	CASSPSTSGRQETQYF
TRBV9	TRBD2	few	TRBJ2-2	TGTGCCAGCAGCGATAGCGGGAGTGCTGCCGGGGAGCTGTTTTTT	CASSDSGSAAGELFF
TRBV9	.	once	TRBJ1-1	TGTGCCAGCAGCGTAGCTCCCCATTCGAACACTGAAGCTTTCTTT	CASSVAPHSNTEAFF
TRBV20-1	TRBD1	many	TRBJ1-2	TGCAGTGCTAGACCCACCGACAGGGTAGACTATGGCTACACCTTC	CSARPTDRVDYGYTF
TRBV4-1	.	many	TRBJ2-1	TGCGCCAGCAGCCAAGTTGCACACGTAACCTACAATGAGCAGTTCTTC	CASSQVAHVTYNEQFF
TRBV29-1	.	many	TRBJ2-5	TGCAGCGTCGACAACCCCCCTGGACCGCAAGAGACCCAGTACTTC	CSVDNPPGPQETQYF
TRBV28	.	many	TRBJ2-1	TGTGCCAGCAGTCCCTCGGGACTCGACTACAATGAGCAGTTCTTC	CASSPSGLDYNEQFF
TRBV29-1	.	.	TRBJ2-1	TGCAGCGTTGAGGTTGGGTTTAGGTACAATGAGCAGTTCTTC	CSVEVGFRYNEQFF
TRBV4-3	.	.	TRBJ1-2	TGCGCCAGCAGCCAACCTTGGGGGCAGGGCAAGGGCGGCTACACCTTC	CASSQPWGQGKGGYTF
TRBV29-1	.	few	TRBJ2-7	TGCAGCGTTCCAGGACTATCAACCTACGAGCAGTACTTC	CSVPGLSTYEQYF
TRBV29-1	TRBD2	.	TRBJ2-7	TGCAGCGTTGACACTAGCGGGAGGCCCAGGCGGTACTTC	CSVDTSGRPRRYF
TRBV27	.	.	TRBJ2-7	TGTGCCAGCCGTGGTATCGAGCAGTACTTC	CASRGIEQYF
TRBV9	TRBD2	.	TRBJ2-1	TGTGCCAGCAGCGTAGACGGGACTAGCGCGATCGAGCAGTTCTTC	CASSVDGTSAIEQFF
TRBV28	.	.	TRBJ2-3	TGTGCCAGCAGTACCCGGACAGCCACAGATACGCAGTATTTT	CASSTRTATDTQYF
TRBV20-1	TRBD2	many	TRBJ2-3	TGCAGTGCTGACCTGGGACTAGCGGGAGGCTCAGATACGCAGTATTTT	CSADLGLAGGSDTQYF
TRBV2	.	many	TRBJ2-5	TGTGCCAGCAGTGAAATCACAGGGACCTTACAAGAGACCCAGTACTTC	CASSEITGTLQETQYF
TRBV4-3	.	few	TRBJ1-1	TGCGCCAGCAGCCAAGACTTTAGAGGGTCTAGAGCTTTCTTT	CASSQDFRGSRAFF
TRBV7-9	.	many	TRBJ2-3	TGTGCCAGCGAATACCGGTGGGGGGCAGATACGCAGTATTTT	CASEYRWGADTQYF
TRBV28	.	many	TRBJ1-1	TGTGCCAGCATTCGGGGGGGACTGAACACTGAAGCTTTCTTT	CASIRGGLNTEAFF
TRBV2	.	few	TRBJ2-5	TGTGCCAGCCGGCAAGAGACCCAGTACTTC	CASRQETQYF
TRBV29-1	.	.	TRBJ1-1	TGCAGCGTTGCGTCAGCCATGAACACTGAAGCTTTCTTT	CSVASAMNTEAFF
TRBV4-1	.	many	TRBJ2-3	TGCGCCAGCAGCTCAAAGATGCTCTCTAGCACAGATACGCAGTATTTT	CASSSKMLSSTDTQYF
TRBV2	TRBD2	many	TRBJ2-3	TGTGCCAGCAGCCCGGGACTAGCGGGAGACCTTCCCACAGATACGCAGTATTTT	CASSPGLAGDLPTDTQYF
TRBV28	.	many	TRBJ2-3	TGTGCCAGCAGTTTGGGGCAAGACCCAGATACGCAGTATTTT	CASSLGQDPDTQYF
TRBV6-5	.	few	TRBJ2-6	TGTGCCAGCAGTTACTCGATGATCTCTGGGGCCAACGTCCTGACTTTC	CASSYSMISGANVLTF
TRBV15	.	many	TRBJ2-2	TGTGCCACCGCTGGGAGGCGGGCCTTCACCGGGGAGCTGTTTTTT	CATAGRRAFTGELFF
TRBV20-1	TRBD1	many	TRBJ1-6	TGCAGTGCTAGCAGGGGGGACTCACCCCTCCACTTT	CSASRGDSPLHF
TRBV7-9	TRBD2	few	TRBJ2-3	TGTGCCAGCAGGTGGACTAGCGGGACTCATGATACGCAGTATTTT	CASRWTSGTHDTQYF
TRBV6-1	TRBD1	few	TRBJ2-6	TGTGCCAGCAGGATACAGGGGGCGGGCTCTGGGGCCAACGTCCTGACTTTC	CASRIQGAGSGANVLTF
TRBV29-1	.	many	TRBJ2-3	TGCAGCGTTGAAAACACAGATACGCAGTATTTT	CSVENTDTQYF
TRBV29-1	TRBD1	few	TRBJ1-1	TGCAGCGTTGGGAGACAGGGACCTGAAGCTTTCTTT	CSVGRQGPEAFF
TRBV28	TRBD1	few	TRBJ1-2	TGTGCCAGCAGCCGCACAGGGGCGGGTGGCTACACCTTC	CASSRTGAGGYTF
TRBV7-9	.	many	TRBJ2-6	TGTGCCAGCAGACAGGGAACCGGGGCCAACGTCCTGACTTTC	CASRQGTGANVLTF
TRBV7-3	.	few	TRBJ2-5	TGTGCCAGCAGCTTAGACACTAACCAAGAGACCCAGTACTTC	CASSLDTNQETQYF
TRBV29-1	.	.	TRBJ2-7	TGCAGCGGGGAACATGGAGGTGGCGAGCAGTACTTC	CSGEHGGGEQYF
TRBV7-9	TRBD1	many	TRBJ1-2	TGTGCCAGCAGTAAGGGCCGGGGACAGGGGGCCGATGGCTACACCTTC	CASSKGRGQGADGYTF